Described below is a single TCR beta chain sequence and its context. The antigen is not known. The sample originates from a study of T cell responses to AZD1222 COVID-19 vaccine. Whole-study context: Doses given second, at about 4 or about 12 weeks, were pooled.

Trimming left V 0 bases short and J 0 bases short, with 6 bases between. The CDR3 loop spans 15 amino acids. Germline V gene sequence: CDR1 MNHNS, CDR2 SASEGT. TCRdb's copy holds only in-frame clones and misses some; the assay was immunoSEQ multiplex PCR. The sample carries 90,000 to 150,000 clones, roughly 88% recorded once. General observations from the study: Donor demographics were predominantly white British with a female majority; clonal diversity may be underestimated. The repertoires were collected only after the peak T cell response.

The sequence was collected from an adult in good health. This chain connects TRBV6-1 to TRBJ1-5; D is ambiguous. The sample in question was peripheral blood, obtained on day 0 of AZD1222 vaccination. The CDR3 nucleotides are TGTGCCAGCAGTGAAGCTAGATATAGCAATCAGCCCCAGCATTTT. Amino acids: CASSEARYSNQPQHF.